These T cell receptor beta chains were read from a single sample in a study of T cells in localized non-small cell lung cancer. Profiled with immunoSEQ multiplex PCR; TCRdb holds only in-frame clones, not every one. The data show roughly 24,000 clones, with 91% seen just once and 4.2% held by the top ten. The sequences come from peripheral blood, collected before any cancer treatment. These receptor sequences come from an older female donor with stage II squamous cell lung carcinoma. CDR3s include the opening cysteine and the closing phenylalanine or tryptophan. Fields, in order: D gene, J gene, CDR3 length, V gene, clone size, CDR3 DNA, CDR3 protein. D genes are given only for firm matches. Size is omitted from some rows. Given values are once, few, many or a class for expanded clones.

>TRBD1|TRBJ1-6|15|TRBV19|-
TGTGCCACTACCCTCCGGGACAGAAATAATTCACCCCTCCACTTT
CATTLRDRNNSPLHF
>TRBD1|TRBJ1-3|18|TRBV5-1|-
TGCGCCAGCAGCCGAAACCCAGGACAGGGGGCTTCTGGAAACACCATATATTTT
CASSRNPGQGASGNTIYF
>-|TRBJ2-2|16|TRBV14|once
TGTGCCAGCAGCCCGGTGAAAGGAGAGAACACCGGGGAGCTGTTTTTT
CASSPVKGENTGELFF
>-|TRBJ1-1|11|TRBV2|-
TGTGCCAGCATAAGGGTTGCTGAAGCTTTCTTT
CASIRVAEAFF
>-|TRBJ1-1|16|TRBV5-1|once
TGCGCCAGCAGAACGGGGGACACATTAATGAACACTGAAGCTTTCTTT
CASRTGDTLMNTEAFF
>TRBD2|TRBJ2-5|17|TRBV2|-
TGTGCCACCAAAACGGGACTAGCGGGGGGGTACCAAGAGACCCAGTACTTC
CATKTGLAGGYQETQYF
>TRBD1|TRBJ2-7|18|TRBV15|-
TGTGCCACCAGCAGAGATTGGGGGCAACGAGGGGGCCCAAACGAGCAGTACTTC
CATSRDWGQRGGPNEQYF
>-|TRBJ2-7|16|TRBV6-7|once
TGTGCCAGCAGTTACTCGATGACTAGGCACTACTACGAGCAGTACTTC
CASSYSMTRHYYEQYF
>TRBD2|TRBJ2-7|15|TRBV6-5|-
TGTGCCAGCAGTCAGTGCGGGACTAGCACCTGCGAGCAGTACTTC
CASSQCGTSTCEQYF
>-|TRBJ1-2|20|TRBV7-8|-
TGTGCCAGCAGCTTAGTTCCAAACTTGGGGGCATCAGGGAAACGGGGAGGCTACACCTTC
CASSLVPNLGASGKRGGYTF
>-|TRBJ2-3|15|TRBV6-6|-
TGTGCCAGCAGTGGCCGGACTCGTGATCCCGATACGCAGTATTTT
CASSGRTRDPDTQYF
>-|TRBJ1-1|14|TRBV10-2|once
TGCGCCACCAGATTGACAGGTATGAACACTGAAGCTTTCTTT
CATRLTGMNTEAFF
>TRBD1|TRBJ2-7|15|TRBV5-6|once
TGTGCCAGCAGCTTATGGACAGGGGACTTCTACGAGCAGTACTTC
CASSLWTGDFYEQYF
>TRBD2|TRBJ2-3|16|TRBV9|-
TGTGCCAGCAGCGGAAAGAAGACTAGCGGGGGAGATACGCAGTATTTT
CASSGKKTSGGDTQYF
>-|TRBJ1-2|12|TRBV5-5|-
TGTGCCAGCAGCTCGGGGCTCTATGGCTACACCTTC
CASSSGLYGYTF
>-|TRBJ2-3|12|TRBV5-1|-
TGCGCCAGCAGCTTCACTTCTGATACGCAGTATTTT
CASSFTSDTQYF
>-|TRBJ2-7|14|TRBV7-7|-
TGTGCTAGCAGCCCATCGGGGAGCTCCTACGAGCAGTACTTC
CASSPSGSSYEQYF
>-|TRBJ1-5|13|TRBV10-3|-
TGTGCCATCAGGAACCAAGGCAATCAGCCCCAGCATTTT
CAIRNQGNQPQHF
>-|TRBJ2-7|12|TRBV7-9|-
TGTGCCGGCGCCGGAGGTCCCCTCGAGCAGTACTTC
CAGAGGPLEQYF
>TRBD2|TRBJ2-1|15|TRBV29-1|-
TGCAGCGGACGACTAGCGGGAGTCAGCCGGGATGAGCAGTTCTTC
CSGRLAGVSRDEQFF
>TRBD1|TRBJ1-1|15|TRBV7-9|-
TGTGCCAGCATCCGAGGGGGCGCGGATGACACTGAAGCTTTCTTT
CASIRGGADDTEAFF
>-|TRBJ1-2|11|TRBV29-1|-
TGCAGCGTTGTAGGTCTCTATGGCTACACCTTC
CSVVGLYGYTF
>-|TRBJ1-6|17|TRBV19|-
TGTGCCAGTAGTATAGACCACGGGACGGCCCATAATTCACCCCTCCACTTT
CASSIDHGTAHNSPLHF
>TRBD1|TRBJ1-4|13|TRBV6-5|-
TGTGCCAGCGTAGGGACAGCTTATGAAAAACTGTTTTTT
CASVGTAYEKLFF
>-|TRBJ1-1|15|TRBV2|few
TGTGCCAGCAGCCTACAGCGTCCAATGAACACTGAAGCTTTCTTT
CASSLQRPMNTEAFF
>-|TRBJ2-5|12|TRBV30|-
TGTGCCTGGAGTGTACGGCGGGAGACCCAGTACTTC
CAWSVRRETQYF
>-|TRBJ1-2|13|TRBV28|-
TGTGCCAGCAGACCCACAGGGAACTATGGCTACACCTTC
CASRPTGNYGYTF
>-|TRBJ2-7|13|TRBV6-1|-
TGTGCCAGCAGTGAAATGGCGCGGTACGAGCAGTACTTC
CASSEMARYEQYF
>TRBD1|TRBJ1-2|13|TRBV30|-
TGTGCCTGGGGAAAGACAGGGGGCGATGGCTACACCTTC
CAWGKTGGDGYTF
>-|TRBJ1-5|12|TRBV4-2|once
TGTGCCAGCAGCCTGGGGAGTCAGCCCCAGCATTTT
CASSLGSQPQHF
>TRBD1|TRBJ2-6|18|TRBV5-1|-
TGCGCCAGCAGCTTGGGTGGGACAGATTCAACTGGGGCCAACGTCCTGACTTTC
CASSLGGTDSTGANVLTF
>TRBD1|TRBJ2-7|13|TRBV7-2|-
TGTGCCAGCAGCAGGACAGGGTTGTACGAGCAGTACTTC
CASSRTGLYEQYF
>TRBD2|TRBJ2-1|15|TRBV11-3|-
TGTGCCAGCAGCTCTCCAGCGGGAGCTGAGAATGAGCAGTTCTTC
CASSSPAGAENEQFF
>TRBD1|TRBJ1-4|15|TRBV28|-
TGTGCCAGCAGTCCCGTGACAGGGACTAATGAAAAACTGTTTTTT
CASSPVTGTNEKLFF
>-|TRBJ1-2|15|TRBV5-1|-
TGCGCCAGCGCCGAAGCCGTAGCGGGGGTATGGGGCTACACCTTC
CASAEAVAGVWGYTF
>TRBD1|TRBJ2-7|14|TRBV10-3|-
TGTGCCATCAGAAGAGGACAGGCCCGCTACGAGCAGTACTTC
CAIRRGQARYEQYF
>-|TRBJ1-1|16|TRBV28|-
TGTGCCAGCAGTTTTGACAGCTATAGGAAGAACACTGAAGCTTTCTTT
CASSFDSYRKNTEAFF
>-|TRBJ1-5|14|TRBV10-3|-
TGTGCCATCAGTGACGGGGAACCGAATCAGCCCCAGCATTTT
CAISDGEPNQPQHF
>-|TRBJ1-2|17|TRBV5-1|-
TGCGCCAGCAGCTTGGATCCAAATAGGGGTTCCCTAAATGGCTACACCTTC
CASSLDPNRGSLNGYTF
>TRBD1|TRBJ1-1|16|TRBV19|-
TGTGCCAGTAGTCCTCGGGACAGGGTGGTTTTTAGTTCAGCTTTCTTT
CASSPRDRVVFSSAFF
>-|TRBJ2-2|15|TRBV7-9|once
TGTGCCAGCAGCCCCTGGACTGTGAACACCGGGGAGCTGTTTTTT
CASSPWTVNTGELFF
>TRBD1|TRBJ2-5|12|TRBV2|-
TGTGCCAGCAGCTACAGGGGTGAGACCCAGTACTTC
CASSYRGETQYF
>TRBD2|TRBJ2-5|14|TRBV7-2|-
TGTGCCAGCAGCTTCCAGCGGGGTTTGGAGACCCAGTACTTC
CASSFQRGLETQYF
>-|TRBJ1-1|15|TRBV7-2|-
TGTGCCAGCAGCTTAGGGACAGCTCCAAACACTGAAGCTTTCTTT
CASSLGTAPNTEAFF
>-|TRBJ2-7|13|TRBV6-6|few
TGTGCCACCTCACCCAGTGCGGCCTACGAGCAGTACTTC
CATSPSAAYEQYF
>-|TRBJ2-7|15|TRBV18|once
TGTGCCAGCTCACCCGGCAATGTGGAATCCTACGAGCAGTACTTC
CASSPGNVESYEQYF
>-|TRBJ2-5|13|TRBV10-3|-
TGTGCCATCGGGACTTTACTCCAAGAGACCCAGTACTTC
CAIGTLLQETQYF
>TRBD1|TRBJ2-7|15|TRBV25-1|-
TGTGCCAGCAGTACCCTAGTGGGGACAGGGGCCGAGCAGTACTTC
CASSTLVGTGAEQYF
>TRBD1|TRBJ2-5|15|TRBV7-9|-
TGTGCCAGCAGCCTTGGGACAGCTAAGGGGGAGACCCAGTACTTC
CASSLGTAKGETQYF
>-|TRBJ1-2|14|TRBV19|-
TGTGCCAGTAGTAGCGACAGGAATCGGTATGGCTACACCTTC
CASSSDRNRYGYTF
>-|TRBJ2-3|15|TRBV19|-
TGTGCCAGTAGTATACCTGGGGCCAAGGCAGATACGCAGTATTTT
CASSIPGAKADTQYF